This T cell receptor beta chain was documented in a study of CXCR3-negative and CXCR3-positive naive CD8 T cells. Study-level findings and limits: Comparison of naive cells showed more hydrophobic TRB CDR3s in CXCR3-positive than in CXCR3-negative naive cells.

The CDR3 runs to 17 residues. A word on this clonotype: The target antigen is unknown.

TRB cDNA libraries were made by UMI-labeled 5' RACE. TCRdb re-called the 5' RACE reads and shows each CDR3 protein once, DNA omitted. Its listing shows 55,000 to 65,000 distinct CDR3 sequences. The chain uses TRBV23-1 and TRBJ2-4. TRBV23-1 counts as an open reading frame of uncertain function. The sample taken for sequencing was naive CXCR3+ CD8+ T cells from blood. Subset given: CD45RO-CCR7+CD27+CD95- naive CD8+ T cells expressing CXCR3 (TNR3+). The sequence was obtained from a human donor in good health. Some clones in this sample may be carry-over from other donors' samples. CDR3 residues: CASSQSRITIAKNIQYF.